The sample holds many counts of the clone carrying this T cell receptor beta chain. This record comes from a study of early T cells in non-severe SARS-CoV-2 infection. One entry per CDR3 protein results from TCRdb running MiXCR on the 5' RACE reads. The sample lists some 46,000 distinct CDR3 sequences; around 6% were seen once. V lost 6 bases, J lost 3 bases, and 14 bases stayed unmatched. The CDR3 is made up of 17 amino acids. The receptor was isolated from an adult who was a healthcare worker with PCR-confirmed SARS-CoV-2 infection or an uninfected control (not recorded which). Sample: whole blood. This rearrangement joins TRBV12-3 or TRBV12-4 to TRBJ1-1; 9 bases are shared with TRBD1. The CDR3 region has the DNA TGTGCCAGCAGGTCCGGGACAGGGAAAGGGTTTTACACTGAAGCTTTCTTT. Protein product: CASRSGTGKGFYTEAFF.